The clone carrying this T cell receptor beta chain was seen at least ten times. As yet, its antigen is unknown. The data belong to a study of T cells in Graves' hyperthyroidism and ophthalmopathy. Trimming shortened V by 3 bases and J by 6 bases, and 9 bases separated the two germline ends. Germline V lookup: CDR1 MDHEN, CDR2 SYDVKM. CDR3 length equals 13 residues. TCR beta CDR3 regions were amplified from RNA. During a first-round RT-PCR of the TCR CDR3, the HTBI primer set was used. TCRdb fed the multiplex PCR reads into MiXCR, producing one record per CDR3 protein. The table lists hundreds of thousands of distinct CDR3 sequences, about a sixth of them singletons. Study-level points and caveats: In simple terms, a model built on 13 V-J features told ophthalmopathy apart from stable hyperthyroidism.

Sequences were obtained from blood. The rearrangement links TRBV28 to TRBJ1-5; D possibly corresponds to TRBD1 (6 bases). The TCR originated in a woman between 18 and 30 years old with Graves' hyperthyroidism. The CDR3 bases are TGTGCCAGCAGTTTCACAGGGAGTCAGCCCCAGCATTTT. The encoded protein is CASSFTGSQPQHF. Based on the CDR3 plus reference TRBV28 and TRBJ1-5, the full variable domain is DVKVTQSSRYLVKRTGEKVFLECVQDMDHENMFWYRQDPGLGLRLIYFSYDVKMKEKGDIPEGYSVSREKKERFSLILESASTNQTSMYLCASSFTGSQPQHFGDGTRLSIL.